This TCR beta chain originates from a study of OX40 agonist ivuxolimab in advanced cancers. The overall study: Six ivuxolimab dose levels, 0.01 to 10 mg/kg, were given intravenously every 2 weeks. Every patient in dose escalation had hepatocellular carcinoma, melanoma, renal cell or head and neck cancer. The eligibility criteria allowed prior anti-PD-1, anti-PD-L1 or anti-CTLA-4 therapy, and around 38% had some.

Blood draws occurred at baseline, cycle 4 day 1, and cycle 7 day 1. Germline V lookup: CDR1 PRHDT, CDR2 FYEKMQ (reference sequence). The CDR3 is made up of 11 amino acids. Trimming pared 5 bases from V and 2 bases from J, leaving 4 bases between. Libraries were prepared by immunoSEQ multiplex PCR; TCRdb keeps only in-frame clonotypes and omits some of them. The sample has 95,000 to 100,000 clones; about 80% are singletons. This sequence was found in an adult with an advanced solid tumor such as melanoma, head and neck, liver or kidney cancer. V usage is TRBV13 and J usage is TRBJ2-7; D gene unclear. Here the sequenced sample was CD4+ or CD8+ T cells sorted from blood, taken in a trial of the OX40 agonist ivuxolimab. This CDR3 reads CASSKTYEQYF. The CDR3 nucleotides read TGTGCCAGCAGCAAGACCTACGAGCAGTACTTC. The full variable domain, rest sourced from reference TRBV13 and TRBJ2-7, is AAGVIQSPRHLIKEKRETATLKCYPIPRHDTVYWYQQGPGQDPQFLISFYEKMQSDKGSIPDRFSAQQFSDYHSELNMSSLELGDSALYFCASSKTYEQYFGPGTRLTVT.